The rows below give T cell receptor beta chains drawn from one sample of a study of control samples from healthy donors and cancer patients. Libraries were prepared by immunoSEQ multiplex PCR; TCRdb keeps only in-frame clonotypes and omits some of them. The table lists around 130,000 clones, 93% of them singletons, with around 1.8% in the top ten. The specimen was PBMCs. The source is a man in his fifties or sixties with head and neck cancer. The CDR3 runs from the conserved cysteine through the conserved F or W. D genes are given only for firm matches. Not every row has a clone size; where given, it reads once, few, many or a size class.

j_call | v_call | d_call | clone_size | cdr3_aa | cdr3_nt
TRBJ1-4 | TRBV28 | TRBD1 | - | CASMRDRDEKLFF | TGTGCCAGCATGCGGGACAGGGATGAAAAACTGTTTTTT
TRBJ1-1 | TRBV20-1 | - | - | CSASYGGNTEAFF | TGCAGTGCTAGTTACGGGGGGAACACTGAAGCTTTCTTT
TRBJ2-5 | TRBV3-1/TRBV3-2 | - | - | CASSHAPWTQYF | TGTGCCAGCAGCCACGCCCCGTGGACCCAGTACTTC
TRBJ1-5 | TRBV3-1/TRBV3-2 | - | - | CASSQEMGEWNSNQPQHF | TGTGCCAGCAGCCAAGAAATGGGGGAGTGGAATAGCAATCAGCCCCAGCATTTT
TRBJ2-7 | TRBV5-8 | TRBD1 | - | CASSLGDRGYEQYF | TGTGCCAGCAGCTTGGGGGACAGGGGCTACGAGCAGTACTTC
TRBJ2-3 | TRBV5-1 | - | - | CASSSPKTGGGTDTQYF | TGCGCCAGCAGCTCCCCGAAGACCGGAGGGGGCACAGATACGCAGTATTTT
TRBJ2-6 | TRBV9 | - | - | CASAGANVLTF | TGTGCCAGCGCTGGGGCCAACGTCCTGACTTTC
TRBJ2-2 | TRBV6-5 | - | - | CASGGALDTGELFF | TGTGCCAGCGGGGGGGCGTTAGACACCGGGGAGCTGTTTTTT
TRBJ2-1 | TRBV7-2 | TRBD2 | - | CASSRTSGGHNEQFF | TGTGCCAGCAGCAGGACTAGCGGGGGCCACAATGAGCAGTTCTTC
TRBJ1-1 | TRBV6-5 | - | - | CASTGTLNTEAFF | TGTGCCAGCACTGGGACACTGAACACTGAAGCTTTCTTT
TRBJ2-7 | TRBV7-6 | TRBD1 | - | CASSLETGTGYEQYF | TGTGCCAGCAGCTTAGAAACAGGGACAGGCTACGAGCAGTACTTC
TRBJ1-6 | TRBV18 | TRBD1 | - | CASSLVEGANGNSPLHF | TGTGCCAGCTCACTTGTGGAGGGGGCAAACGGTAATTCACCCCTCCACTTT
TRBJ1-5 | TRBV9 | - | - | CASSSTTGLNQPQHF | TGTGCCAGCAGCTCAACAACAGGCCTCAATCAGCCCCAGCATTTT
TRBJ1-1 | TRBV30 | - | - | CAWSVTGQGDEAFF | TGTGCCTGGAGTGTAACAGGGCAAGGGGATGAAGCTTTCTTT
TRBJ1-2 | TRBV15 | - | - | CATSRDFYGYTF | TGTGCCACCAGCAGAGATTTTTACGGCTACACCTTC
TRBJ2-3 | TRBV7-9 | TRBD2 | - | CASSLGRGGGSQFTDTQYF | TGTGCCAGCAGCTTAGGACGGGGGGGCGGATCTCAATTCACAGATACGCAGTATTTT
TRBJ2-2 | TRBV3-1/TRBV3-2 | - | - | CASSPEQVGELFF | TGTGCCAGCAGCCCCGAACAGGTGGGGGAGCTGTTTTTT
TRBJ1-6 | TRBV19 | - | - | CASSIQGSNSPLHF | TGTGCCAGTAGTATTCAGGGAAGTAATTCACCCCTCCACTTT
TRBJ1-5 | TRBV4-1 | - | - | CASSQEVGAGNQPQHF | TGCGCCAGCAGCCAAGAAGTCGGGGCGGGGAATCAGCCCCAGCATTTT
TRBJ2-2 | TRBV6-6 | - | - | CASSDINTGELFF | TGTGCCAGCTCCGACATAAACACCGGGGAGCTGTTTTTT
TRBJ1-5 | TRBV28 | - | - | CASSLWGSNQPQHF | TGTGCCAGCAGTTTATGGGGCAGCAATCAGCCCCAGCATTTT
TRBJ1-2 | TRBV30 | TRBD1 | once | CAWSGKGQPSDGYTF | TGTGCCTGGAGTGGGAAGGGACAGCCCTCTGACGGCTACACCTTC
TRBJ1-1 | TRBV6-1 | - | - | CASSEGGRAEAFF | TGTGCCAGCAGTGAAGGGGGGAGGGCTGAAGCTTTCTTT
TRBJ1-3 | TRBV3-1/TRBV3-2 | - | - | CASSPGRKSSGNTIYF | TGTGCCAGCAGCCCGGGACGGAAAAGCTCTGGAAACACCATATATTTT
TRBJ1-1 | TRBV27 | - | - | CASSFWQNTEAFF | TGTGCCAGCAGTTTTTGGCAAAACACTGAAGCTTTCTTT
TRBJ2-7 | TRBV9 | - | - | CASSVAPTSYEQYF | TGTGCCAGCAGCGTAGCCCCGACATCCTACGAGCAGTACTTC
TRBJ1-1 | TRBV27 | - | - | CASSERSMNTEAFF | TGTGCCAGCAGTGAAAGGAGCATGAACACTGAAGCTTTCTTT
TRBJ2-3 | TRBV21-1 | - | - | CASSKTDRLARSGQYF | TGTGCCAGCAGCAAAACGGATCGACTTGCGAGGAGTGGGCAGTATTTT
TRBJ2-5 | TRBV5-1 | - | - | CASSSVGSSSGTQYF | TGCGCCAGCAGCTCTGTGGGATCTAGCTCAGGGACCCAGTACTTC
TRBJ1-4 | TRBV3-1/TRBV3-2 | - | - | CASSQERERGEGKGEKLFF | TGTGCCAGCAGCCAAGAAAGGGAAAGGGGGGAAGGCAAAGGTGAAAAACTGTTTTTT
TRBJ2-5 | TRBV7-2 | - | - | CASTPRKSPSSLQETQYF | TGTGCCAGCACCCCCAGAAAAAGTCCTTCGAGCCTCCAAGAGACCCAGTACTTC
TRBJ2-2 | TRBV19 | - | - | CASSNTGELFF | TGTGCCAGTAGTAACACCGGGGAGCTGTTTTTT
TRBJ2-2 | TRBV19 | TRBD1 | once | CASRDRGAGELFF | TGTGCCAGCAGGGACAGGGGCGCCGGGGAGCTGTTTTTT
TRBJ2-3 | TRBV7-9 | TRBD1 | once | CASSSQGDSTDTQYF | TGTGCCAGCAGCTCCCAGGGGGATAGCACAGATACGCAGTATTTT
TRBJ1-1 | TRBV6-1 | - | few | CASSESAVMNTEAFF | TGTGCCAGCAGTGAATCAGCAGTCATGAACACTGAAGCTTTCTTT
TRBJ2-2 | TRBV5-1 | TRBD1 | - | CASLTGEGGELFF | TGCGCCAGCCTAACAGGGGAAGGCGGGGAGCTGTTTTTT
TRBJ2-2 | TRBV24-1 | TRBD2 | - | CATSPGLAGSTGELFF | TGTGCCACCAGTCCGGGACTAGCGGGGAGCACCGGGGAGCTGTTTTTT
TRBJ1-3 | TRBV7-2 | - | - | CASSLGPSSGNTIYF | TGTGCCAGCAGCTTAGGGCCGAGCTCTGGAAACACCATATATTTT
TRBJ2-7 | TRBV18 | - | - | CASSPLSRGWTYEQYF | TGTGCCAGCTCACCTTTATCCAGGGGATGGACCTACGAGCAGTACTTC
TRBJ2-1 | TRBV28 | - | - | CASSLPGARRWEQFF | TGTGCCAGCAGTTTACCGGGGGCCCGCAGGTGGGAGCAGTTCTTC
TRBJ2-7 | TRBV24-1 | - | - | CATSSGTVRRQYF | TGTGCCACCAGTTCTGGGACGGTACGCAGGCAGTACTTC
TRBJ1-3 | TRBV7-2 | - | - | CASSLALTVFSGNTIYF | TGTGCCAGCAGCTTAGCTCTGACAGTCTTCTCTGGAAACACCATATATTTT
TRBJ1-1 | TRBV30 | - | - | CAWITEWLGEAFF | TGTGCCTGGATAACAGAGTGGCTTGGTGAAGCTTTCTTT
TRBJ2-2 | TRBV4-1 | - | - | CASSQDFEESNTGELFF | TGCGCCAGCAGCCAAGATTTCGAGGAATCGAACACCGGGGAGCTGTTTTTT
TRBJ1-1 | TRBV3-1/TRBV3-2 | TRBD1 | - | CASSPGQGKAFF | TGTGCCAGCAGCCCCGGACAGGGGAAGGCTTTCTTT
TRBJ1-4 | TRBV5-1 | TRBD1 | - | CASSLGQGWEAAGEKLFF | TGCGCCAGCAGCTTGGGACAGGGATGGGAAGCGGCGGGTGAAAAACTGTTTTTT
TRBJ1-2 | TRBV28 | - | - | CASSLAGGGYTF | TGTGCCAGCAGTTTGGCCGGGGGTGGCTACACCTTC
TRBJ1-4 | TRBV28 | - | - | CASSTWGEKLFF | TGTGCCAGCAGCACATGGGGTGAAAAACTGTTTTTT
TRBJ1-1 | TRBV30 | TRBD1 | - | CAWSATGTGGKAFF | TGTGCCTGGAGCGCCACCGGGACAGGGGGAAAGGCTTTCTTT
TRBJ1-4 | TRBV19 | - | - | CASSTTGRSNEKLFF | TGTGCCAGTAGTACCACAGGGCGTTCTAATGAAAAACTGTTTTTT
TRBJ1-6 | TRBV12-3/TRBV12-4 | - | - | CASSFSVAPLHF | TGTGCCAGCAGTTTTTCGGTCGCACCCCTCCACTTT
TRBJ1-1 | TRBV19 | - | - | CASIGGSVNTEAFF | TGTGCCAGTATTGGGGGGTCAGTGAACACTGAAGCTTTCTTT
TRBJ2-2 | TRBV5-1 | - | - | CASSLAGGTGELFF | TGCGCCAGCAGCTTGGCCGGGGGTACCGGGGAGCTGTTTTTT
TRBJ1-1 | TRBV6-5 | - | - | CASSKTGKGTEAFF | TGTGCCAGCAGCAAAACCGGTAAGGGGACTGAAGCTTTCTTT
TRBJ1-3 | TRBV28 | TRBD1 | - | CASSPWDRTGNTIYF | TGTGCCAGCAGTCCATGGGACAGGACTGGAAACACCATATATTTT
TRBJ1-5 | TRBV6-6 | - | - | CASSSGTGHQPQHF | TGTGCCAGCAGTAGTGGAACAGGGCATCAGCCCCAGCATTTT
TRBJ2-5 | TRBV7-2 | - | - | CASSLEYTETQYF | TGTGCCAGCAGCTTAGAGTACACCGAGACCCAGTACTTC
TRBJ2-1 | TRBV7-9 | - | once | CASSSESPLPPNEQFF | TGTGCCAGCAGCTCGGAATCCCCCCTCCCCCCGAATGAGCAGTTCTTC